This TCR beta chain was profiled in a study of T cell changes during pregnancy in multiple sclerosis. This CDR3 region has 16 residues. Germline V lookup: CDR1 MNHEY, CDR2 SMNVEV (reference sequence). J was trimmed by 3 bases and V by 1 base; bases with no gene match: 4. The assay was immunoSEQ multiplex PCR, and TCRdb's table has in-frame clones only and misses some. Counted here are about 44,000 clones, approximately 96% occurring once; the ten biggest clones make up roughly 0.9%. This clonotype originated in a female donor with multiple sclerosis, enrolled in a pregnancy study. The sample was peripheral blood, taken in the second trimester of pregnancy. The chain is built from TRBV27 and TRBJ2-3, with TRBD2 identical over 10 bases. CDR3 DNA: TGTGCCAGCAGTTTATGGGCTAGCGGGAGTACAGATACGCAGTATTTT. Its translation: CASSLWASGSTDTQYF.